A selection of T cell receptor beta chains follows, all from one sample in a study of OX40 agonist ivuxolimab in advanced cancers. The assay was immunoSEQ multiplex PCR, and TCRdb's table has in-frame clones only and misses some. The table includes approximately 50,000 clones, around 94% detected once. Material: CD4+ or CD8+ T cells sorted from blood, obtained in a trial of the OX40 agonist ivuxolimab. The receptor set was obtained from an adult with an advanced solid tumor such as melanoma, head and neck, liver or kidney cancer. The CDR3 runs from the conserved cysteine through the conserved F or W. The order of the fields is D gene, clone size, CDR3 length, J gene, V gene, CDR3 DNA, CDR3 protein. D genes are given only for firm matches. Rows may omit the clone size; those that give it use once, few, many or a size class.

D: TRBD2; size: -; length: 12; J: TRBJ2-3; V: TRBV29-1; DNA: TGCAGCGGCACTAGCGGGACAGATACGCAGTATTTT; CDR3: CSGTSGTDTQYF
D: -; size: -; length: 13; J: TRBJ2-5; V: TRBV7-6; DNA: TGTGCCAGCAGTTATACTGGGGGAGAGACCCAGTACTTC; CDR3: CASSYTGGETQYF
D: -; size: -; length: 14; J: TRBJ1-2; V: TRBV2; DNA: TGTGCCAGCAGTGAAGCTACACACTCCTATGGCTACACCTTC; CDR3: CASSEATHSYGYTF
D: -; size: -; length: 12; J: TRBJ2-7; V: TRBV29-1; DNA: TGCAGCGTGTATCTAGCTTCCTACGAGCAGTACTTC; CDR3: CSVYLASYEQYF
D: -; size: -; length: 11; J: TRBJ2-1; V: TRBV28; DNA: TGTGCCAGCAACGGGGTCCATGAGCAGTTCTTC; CDR3: CASNGVHEQFF
D: TRBD1; size: -; length: 14; J: TRBJ1-1; V: TRBV11-2; DNA: TGTGCCAGCAACCTACCGGGACAGGGGCGTGAAGCTTTCTTT; CDR3: CASNLPGQGREAFF
D: -; size: -; length: 14; J: TRBJ1-2; V: TRBV9; DNA: TGTGCCAGCAGCGTAGCTCAAGGGTTCAATGGCTACACCTTC; CDR3: CASSVAQGFNGYTF
D: -; size: -; length: 14; J: TRBJ2-5; V: TRBV5-6; DNA: TGTGCCAGCAGCTGGGGTTCGGTGTTGGAGACCCAGTACTTC; CDR3: CASSWGSVLETQYF
D: -; size: once; length: 13; J: TRBJ1-2; V: TRBV7-3; DNA: TGTGCCAGCAGCTCGCTTGGGACGGCGGGCTACACCTTC; CDR3: CASSSLGTAGYTF
D: -; size: -; length: 13; J: TRBJ2-7; V: TRBV6-5; DNA: TGTGCCAGCAGTTACGGGGGGACAGTCGAGCAGTACTTC; CDR3: CASSYGGTVEQYF
D: -; size: -; length: 12; J: TRBJ2-7; V: TRBV27; DNA: TGTGCCAGCAGTTCGCATGGGGGAGAGCAGTACTTC; CDR3: CASSSHGGEQYF
D: TRBD2; size: -; length: 18; J: TRBJ2-1; V: TRBV11-3; DNA: TGTGCCAGCAGCGTCTTAACCCTAGCGGGAGGCATCTACAATGAGCAGTTCTTC; CDR3: CASSVLTLAGGIYNEQFF
D: -; size: -; length: 16; J: TRBJ2-6; V: TRBV5-5; DNA: TGTGCCAGCACCCCCTCATGGGGCACTGGGGCCAACGTCCTGACTTTC; CDR3: CASTPSWGTGANVLTF
D: -; size: once; length: 14; J: TRBJ2-7; V: TRBV19; DNA: TGTGCCAGCCCTGGCGGACCCACGGGTTACGAGCAGTACTTC; CDR3: CASPGGPTGYEQYF
D: -; size: -; length: 15; J: TRBJ2-1; V: TRBV27; DNA: TGTGCCAGCAGTTCCCTTTTCGGCGGGAACAATGAGCAGTTCTTC; CDR3: CASSSLFGGNNEQFF
D: TRBD1; size: -; length: 15; J: TRBJ2-1; V: TRBV13; DNA: TGTGCCAGCAGCCCACGGACAGGGCCGAGTAATGAGCAGTTCTTC; CDR3: CASSPRTGPSNEQFF
D: -; size: -; length: 15; J: TRBJ2-2; V: TRBV5-6; DNA: TGTGCCAGCAGCCCCGACAGGGAGGGCACCGGGGAGCTGTTTTTT; CDR3: CASSPDREGTGELFF
D: -; size: -; length: 14; J: TRBJ2-2; V: TRBV6-5; DNA: TGTGCCAGCAGTTACTCGATGCCCGACGGGGAGCTGTTTTTT; CDR3: CASSYSMPDGELFF
D: TRBD1; size: -; length: 13; J: TRBJ2-7; V: TRBV27; DNA: TGTGCCAGCAGAGTCGACAGGGGCTACGAGCAGTACTTC; CDR3: CASRVDRGYEQYF
D: -; size: -; length: 11; J: TRBJ2-2; V: TRBV6-5; DNA: TGTGCCAGCAGTGAAGACGGGGAGCTGTTTTTT; CDR3: CASSEDGELFF
D: -; size: -; length: 15; J: TRBJ1-1; V: TRBV5-5; DNA: TGTGCCAGCAGGCCATTCAGGGGCGTTGACACTGAAGCTTTCTTT; CDR3: CASRPFRGVDTEAFF
D: TRBD1; size: -; length: 13; J: TRBJ2-7; V: TRBV28; DNA: TGTGCCAGCAGTAACAGGGGCAGCTACGAGCAGTACTTC; CDR3: CASSNRGSYEQYF
D: TRBD2; size: -; length: 16; J: TRBJ2-1; V: TRBV13; DNA: TGTGCCAGCAGCTCATCACCGGGACTAGCGGGAGTGGAGCAGTTCTTC; CDR3: CASSSSPGLAGVEQFF
D: -; size: -; length: 13; J: TRBJ1-1; V: TRBV7-6; DNA: TGTGCCAGCAGTCTAACAGTGAACACTGAAGCTTTCTTT; CDR3: CASSLTVNTEAFF
D: -; size: -; length: 15; J: TRBJ2-3; V: TRBV9; DNA: TGTGCCAGCAGCCCCTGGTCCGGGGCCACAGATACGCAGTATTTT; CDR3: CASSPWSGATDTQYF
D: TRBD1; size: -; length: 13; J: TRBJ1-1; V: TRBV2; DNA: TGTGCCAGCCCGGGACAGGGGGGCACTGAAGCTTTCTTT; CDR3: CASPGQGGTEAFF
D: TRBD1; size: -; length: 17; J: TRBJ2-2; V: TRBV29-1; DNA: TGCAGCGTTGTTCGGGACAGCGCTCTTTCGAACACCGGGGAGCTGTTTTTT; CDR3: CSVVRDSALSNTGELFF
D: -; size: -; length: 14; J: TRBJ2-3; V: TRBV18; DNA: TGTGCCAGCTCACCACCGGTCGGCACAGATACGCAGTATTTT; CDR3: CASSPPVGTDTQYF
D: -; size: -; length: 13; J: TRBJ2-3; V: TRBV7-3; DNA: TGTGCCAGCAGCCTCACAGGGTCAGATACGCAGTATTTT; CDR3: CASSLTGSDTQYF
D: TRBD1; size: -; length: 12; J: TRBJ1-2; V: TRBV29-1; DNA: TGCAGCGCCACCAGGACAGGGAATGGCTACACCTTC; CDR3: CSATRTGNGYTF
D: -; size: -; length: 18; J: TRBJ2-1; V: TRBV7-2; DNA: TGTGCCAGCAGCTTAGTTTTTTGGGCGGGGAGCTCCTACAATGAGCAGTTCTTC; CDR3: CASSLVFWAGSSYNEQFF
D: TRBD1; size: -; length: 13; J: TRBJ1-2; V: TRBV11-3; DNA: TGTGCCAGCAGCCAGGGGGATAACTATGGCTACACCTTC; CDR3: CASSQGDNYGYTF
D: -; size: -; length: 13; J: TRBJ1-1; V: TRBV18; DNA: TGTGCCAGCTCACCACCAATGAACACTGAAGCTTTCTTT; CDR3: CASSPPMNTEAFF
D: -; size: -; length: 13; J: TRBJ1-1; V: TRBV12-5; DNA: TGTGCTAGTGCTCCAGGGTTGAACACTGAAGCTTTCTTT; CDR3: CASAPGLNTEAFF
D: -; size: -; length: 17; J: TRBJ2-2; V: TRBV11-3; DNA: TGTGCCAGCAGCTTAGAACGCCAGGGAATTGGCACCGGGGAGCTGTTTTTT; CDR3: CASSLERQGIGTGELFF
D: TRBD1; size: -; length: 13; J: TRBJ1-2; V: TRBV5-4; DNA: TGTGCCAGCAGCTTTGGAGGGGGCGATGGCTACACCTTC; CDR3: CASSFGGGDGYTF
D: -; size: few; length: 17; J: TRBJ1-1; V: TRBV30; DNA: TGTGCCTGGAGTGACTCACCATATAGGGTCATGAACACTGAAGCTTTCTTT; CDR3: CAWSDSPYRVMNTEAFF
D: TRBD1; size: -; length: 14; J: TRBJ1-5; V: TRBV28; DNA: TGTGCCAGCAGTTTCCGACAGGGAGTTCAGCCCCAGCATTTT; CDR3: CASSFRQGVQPQHF
D: -; size: -; length: 15; J: TRBJ2-5; V: TRBV5-4; DNA: TGTGCCAGCAGCTTGTTGGCTAGCGCCCAAGAGACCCAGTACTTC; CDR3: CASSLLASAQETQYF
D: TRBD2; size: -; length: 14; J: TRBJ2-1; V: TRBV2; DNA: TGTGCCAGCATGGAGTCTAGCGGGATGAATGAGCAGTTCTTC; CDR3: CASMESSGMNEQFF
D: -; size: -; length: 15; J: TRBJ2-7; V: TRBV5-6; DNA: TGTGCCAGCAGTGGGATGACAGAAGGAGCCTACGAGCAGTACTTC; CDR3: CASSGMTEGAYEQYF
D: TRBD1; size: -; length: 14; J: TRBJ1-2; V: TRBV14; DNA: TGTGCCAGCAGCCAAGTTCAGGGGGGCTATGGCTACACCTTC; CDR3: CASSQVQGGYGYTF
D: -; size: -; length: 16; J: TRBJ1-4; V: TRBV9; DNA: TGTGCCAGCAGCGTAGGGGGCGGACCAACTAATGAAAAACTGTTTTTT; CDR3: CASSVGGGPTNEKLFF
D: -; size: -; length: 12; J: TRBJ2-3; V: TRBV10-3; DNA: TGTGCCATCAGTGATGAGACAGATACGCAGTATTTT; CDR3: CAISDETDTQYF
D: -; size: -; length: 16; J: TRBJ2-2; V: TRBV21-1; DNA: TGTGCCAGCAGCAAACCCCGTAGGAGGGTCAACGGGGAGCTGTTTTTT; CDR3: CASSKPRRRVNGELFF
D: -; size: -; length: 13; J: TRBJ2-1; V: TRBV5-1; DNA: TGCGCCAGCAGCTCGATTACGGGCAATGAGCAGTTCTTC; CDR3: CASSSITGNEQFF
D: -; size: -; length: 13; J: TRBJ1-2; V: TRBV6-6; DNA: TGTGCCAGCAGTTACGGGCAGGGACGTGGCTACACCTTC; CDR3: CASSYGQGRGYTF
D: -; size: -; length: 12; J: TRBJ1-1; V: TRBV9; DNA: TGTGCCAGCAGCGTAGTACCTAATGAAGCTTTCTTT; CDR3: CASSVVPNEAFF